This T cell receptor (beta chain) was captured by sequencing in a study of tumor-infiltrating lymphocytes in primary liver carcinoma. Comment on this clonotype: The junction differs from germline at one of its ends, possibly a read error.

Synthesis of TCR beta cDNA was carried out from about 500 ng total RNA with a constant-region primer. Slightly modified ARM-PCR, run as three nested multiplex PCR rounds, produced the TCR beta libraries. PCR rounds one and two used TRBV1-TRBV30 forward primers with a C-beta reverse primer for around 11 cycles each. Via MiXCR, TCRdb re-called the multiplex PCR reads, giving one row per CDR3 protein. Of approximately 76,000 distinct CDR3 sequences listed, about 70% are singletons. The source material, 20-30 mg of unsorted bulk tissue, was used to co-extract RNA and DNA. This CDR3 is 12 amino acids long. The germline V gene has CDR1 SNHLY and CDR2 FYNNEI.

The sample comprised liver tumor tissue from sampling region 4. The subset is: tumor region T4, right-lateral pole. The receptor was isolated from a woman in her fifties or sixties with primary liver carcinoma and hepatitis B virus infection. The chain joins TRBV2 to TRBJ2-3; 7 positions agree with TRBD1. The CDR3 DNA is TGCCCCACAAAGGGGGCCGCGGATACGCAGTATTTT. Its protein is CPTKGAADTQYF.